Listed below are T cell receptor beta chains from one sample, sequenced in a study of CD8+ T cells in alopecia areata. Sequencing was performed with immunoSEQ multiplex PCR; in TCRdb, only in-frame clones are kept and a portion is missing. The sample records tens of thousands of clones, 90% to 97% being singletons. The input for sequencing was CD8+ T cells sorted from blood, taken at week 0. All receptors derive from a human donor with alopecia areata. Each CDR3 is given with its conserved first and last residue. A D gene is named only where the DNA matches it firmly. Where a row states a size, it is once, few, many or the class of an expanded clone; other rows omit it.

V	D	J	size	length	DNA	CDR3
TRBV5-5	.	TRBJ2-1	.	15	TGTGCCAGCCGTCCCCGGGACTTCAATTACAATGAGCAGTTCTTC	CASRPRDFNYNEQFF
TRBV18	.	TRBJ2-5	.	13	TGTGCCAGCTCACCACCGTTCCAAGAGACCCAGTACTTC	CASSPPFQETQYF
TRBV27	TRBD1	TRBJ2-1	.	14	TGTGCCAGCAGGACACAGGGGACCTACAATGAGCAGTTCTTC	CASRTQGTYNEQFF
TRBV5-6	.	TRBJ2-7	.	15	TGTGCCAGCAGCTCGGACGGTTGGGCGGTGGTTGAGCAGTACTTC	CASSSDGWAVVEQYF
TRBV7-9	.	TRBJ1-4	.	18	TGTGCCAGCAGCTTACCCGGTGGAGGGGCTTCAACTAATGAAAAACTGTTTTTT	CASSLPGGGASTNEKLFF
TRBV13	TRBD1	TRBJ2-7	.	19	TGTGCCAGCAGCCACACAGGGGGAAGTGCATCCCCCCTTTTTTACGAGCAGTACTTC	CASSHTGGSASPLFYEQYF
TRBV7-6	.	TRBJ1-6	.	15	TGTGCCAGCAGCATGACCGGGGGCCCTAATTCACCCCTCCACTTT	CASSMTGGPNSPLHF
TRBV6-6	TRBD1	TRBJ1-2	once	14	TGTGCCAGCAGGAACAGGGGGCTAGGCTATGGCTACACCTTC	CASRNRGLGYGYTF
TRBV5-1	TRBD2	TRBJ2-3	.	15	TGCGCCACCGCACTAGCGGGGGGGACGGCAGATACGCAGTATTTT	CATALAGGTADTQYF
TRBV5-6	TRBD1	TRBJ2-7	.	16	TGTGCCAGCAGCTTGGGACAGGGGGTCGGAGTCTACGAGCAGTACTTC	CASSLGQGVGVYEQYF
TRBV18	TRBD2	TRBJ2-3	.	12	TGTGCCAGCTCCGGGGGGACAGATACGCAGTATTTT	CASSGGTDTQYF
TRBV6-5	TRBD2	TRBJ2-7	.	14	TGTGCCAGCAGTTCCTCTAGCGGGGCCTACGAGCAGTACTTC	CASSSSSGAYEQYF
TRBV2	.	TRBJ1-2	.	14	TGTGCCAGCAGTGAAAGCCCCTATAACTATGGCTACACCTTC	CASSESPYNYGYTF
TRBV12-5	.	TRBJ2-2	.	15	TGTGCTAGTGGTTTGGTAGGGCTCAACACCGGGGAGCTGTTTTTT	CASGLVGLNTGELFF
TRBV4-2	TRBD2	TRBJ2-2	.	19	TGTGCCAGCAGCCAAGATGGGTTAGCGGGGGGGCCGGTCACCGGGGAGCTGTTTTTT	CASSQDGLAGGPVTGELFF
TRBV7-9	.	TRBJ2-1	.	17	TGTGCCAGCAGCTTAGCGTACTCGGGGCCTCCCTACAATGAGCAGTTCTTC	CASSLAYSGPPYNEQFF
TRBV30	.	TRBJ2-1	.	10	TGTGCCTGGAGTAGTGGTGAGCAGTTCTTC	CAWSSGEQFF
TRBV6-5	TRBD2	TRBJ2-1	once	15	TGTGCCAGCAGCAGGGCAAGCGGGGTGTCGAATGAGCAGTTCTTC	CASSRASGVSNEQFF